The clone carrying this TCR beta chain was observed a single time. These data belong to a study of blood T cell repertoires in COVID-19. The wider study: Acute and convalescent COVID-19 samples came from the United States, Italy and Spain. Sources were T cells, B-cell-depleted T cells, or PBMCs; the material itself was cDNA or gDNA.

Per the original data handling: Nucleated cell counts were estimated from reference gene primer amplification. Profiled with immunoSEQ multiplex PCR; TCRdb holds only in-frame clones, not every one. The V and J calls and clone size come from that table; D and trimming were worked out from the DNA. The repertoire has about 220,000 clones, roughly 87% of them found once; the top ten carry under 2%. This CDR3 region has 14 residues. V shed 2 bases and J shed 5 bases, with 10 bases lying between them. Germline V gene sequence: CDR1 MDHEN, CDR2 SYDVKM. This TCR was recovered from a man in his forties with active or convalescent COVID-19. The J gene is TRBJ1-5, the V gene TRBV28; weak D call: TRBD1 (6 bases). Sample: peripheral blood. The CDR3 spells CASSLLDSHQPQHF. Written as DNA, the CDR3 is TGTGCCAGCAGTTTACTGGACAGCCATCAGCCCCAGCATTTT.